The text below deals with one T cell receptor (beta chain). Its antigen is undetermined. These data are taken from a study of OX40 agonist ivuxolimab in advanced cancers. Study information: In this trial design, patients received ivuxolimab intravenously at 0.01 to 10 mg/kg every 2 weeks. Among those enrolled, mean age was roughly 55 years (range about 23 to 90) and about 82% were male.

Notes on the study in general: It was not determined which antigens were specifically recognized by the peripheral T cells that had undergone clonal expansion. Dose levels from 0.1 to 3.0 mg/kg saw CD4+ and CD8+ blood T cells expand clonally by week 6.

This CDR3 region has 13 residues. Germline CDR1 SEHNR, CDR2 FQNEAQ (reference sequence). The V gene lost 2 bases and the J gene lost 7 bases, with 9 bases spanning the gap. Profiling relied on immunoSEQ multiplex PCR, and the TCRdb table lists in-frame clones only, not all of them. The repertoire has tens of thousands of clones, 89% of them found once; the top ten carry less than 0.2%. Sequenced material: CD4+ or CD8+ T cells sorted from blood, taken in a trial of the OX40 agonist ivuxolimab. The receptor's source is an adult with an advanced solid tumor such as melanoma, head and neck, liver or kidney cancer. The chain has TRBV7-9 and TRBJ1-5; possible D gene TRBD1, 6 bases. The CDR3 DNA reads TGTGCCAGCAGCTTATTTCAGGGGCAGCCCCAGCATTTT. Encoded protein: CASSLFQGQPQHF.